The 30 T cell receptor beta chains presented below share a single source sample, sequenced in a study of blood T cells in healthy people across ages. A J-beta primer mix and a sample-barcoded 5' primer were used in a second PCR of roughly 7 to 12 cycles. TCRdb redid the calling of the 5' RACE reads with MiXCR, one entry per CDR3 protein. The data contain around 850,000 distinct CDR3 sequences, around 36% of them singletons. Material: blood. Receptor source: a man younger than 35 in good health.

This clonotype was seen a handful of times. The chain combines TRBV2 with TRBJ1-6; D is unresolved. With 6 bases removed from V and 7 bases from J, the gap between germline ends came to 10 bases. Germline V gene sequence: CDR1 SNHLY, CDR2 FYNNEI. This CDR3 has 13 residues. DNA of the CDR3: TGTGCCAGCAGCCCGACACGAAATTCACCCCTCCACTTT. This codes for CASSPTRNSPLHF.

This chain uses TRBV4-2 with TRBJ1-2; D is unresolved. Germline assignment: CDR1 LGHNA and CDR2 YNFKEQ. The CDR3 has 16 residues. Trimming pared 1 base from V and 0 bases from J, leaving 12 bases between. The CDR3 region is CASSQGNAGTNYGYTF. Written as DNA, the CDR3 is TGTGCCAGCAGCCAAGGGAACGCGGGAACTAACTATGGCTACACCTTC.

The chain couples TRBV18 to TRBJ2-7; TRBD1 or TRBD2 may be the D gene (5 bases each). Germline V gene data show CDR1 as KGHSH and CDR2 as LQKENI. V gave up 8 bases and J gave up 6 bases, with 20 bases separating them. The CDR3 runs to 14 residues. The CDR3 sequence is CASRETAASGEQYF. Here the CDR3 DNA reads TGTGCCAGCAGGGAGACAGCCGCAAGTGGCGAGCAGTACTTC.

This chain links TRBV4-3 with TRBJ2-3; 9 bases agree with TRBD1. With 2 bases clipped from V and 4 bases from J, the junction kept 10 bases outside the gene matches. CDR1 and CDR2 (germline): LGHNA, YSLEER. This CDR3 comprises 17 residues. CDR3 sequence: CASSQSPNRGRPDTQYF. CDR3 in DNA: TGCGCCAGCAGCCAAAGTCCAAACAGGGGGCGCCCAGATACGCAGTATTTT.

This chain connects TRBV4-3 to TRBJ2-7; no definite D call. CDR1 and CDR2 from the germline V gene are LGHNA and YSLEER. Trimming shortened V by 1 base and J by 7 bases, and 23 bases separated the two germline ends. The length of the CDR3 is 17 residues. The chain's CDR3 is CASSQVLAQVPSYEQYF. DNA for the CDR3: TGCGCCAGCAGCCAAGTTCTGGCGCAGGTCCCGTCATATGAGCAGTACTTC.

This clonotype was observed a handful of times. V and J are TRBV19 and TRBJ2-7, with 12 bases matching TRBD2. There are 14 residues in the CDR3. Germline V gene lookup returns CDR1 LNHDA and CDR2 SQIVND (reference sequence). V trimming: 3 bases; J trimming: 8 bases; junction bases outside the gene matches: 5. CDR3 sequence reads: CASSMSLAGGQQYF. The CDR3, as DNA: TGTGCCAGTAGTATGTCGCTAGCGGGGGGGCAGCAGTACTTC.

About this clonotype: A much bigger clone sits one base away, suggesting this may be a read error. V and J are TRBV20-1 and TRBJ2-1; the match to TRBD1 covers 8 bases. J was trimmed by 2 bases and V by 6 bases; bases with no gene match: 6. Germline values: CDR1 DFQATT, CDR2 SNEGSKA (reference sequence). The CDR3 length is 14 residues. The CDR3 reads CSARDRSPYNEQFF. The CDR3 DNA sequence: TGCAGTGCCCGGGACAGGAGCCCCTACAATGAGCAGTTCTTC.

This clonotype was counted a few times. The genes are TRBV20-1 and TRBJ2-1; 10 bases are a match to TRBD2. V gave up 2 bases and J gave up 3 bases; unmatched junction bases: 4. Germline-derived CDR1 and CDR2 are DFQATT and SNEGSKA (reference sequence). This CDR3 has 15 amino acids. CDR3: CSARTTSGNYNEQFF. The CDR3 region has the DNA TGCAGTGCTAGAACCACTAGCGGGAACTACAATGAGCAGTTCTTC.

A note on this clonotype: A much larger clone differs from this one at a single base, so this may be a read error. The V call is TRBV5-1, the J call TRBJ2-4, with a weak D call TRBD1 (6 bases). Judging by the DNA end, TRBJ2-7 fits better; the J call may be wrong. The germline gives CDR1 SGHRS, CDR2 YFSETQ. The CDR3 loop spans 15 amino acids. CDR3 in DNA: TGCGCCAGCAGCTTGGGACAGGCGGGTACCTCCGAGCAGTACTTC. This translates into CASSLGQAGTSEQYF.

V and J are TRBV30 and TRBJ1-2; D not resolved. With 5 bases removed from V and 4 bases from J, the gap between germline ends came to 17 bases. This CDR3 is built from 14 residues. From germline, CDR1 is GTSNPN and CDR2 SVGIG (reference sequence). CDR3 amino acids: CAWSPLGAGYGYTF. CDR3 nucleotides: TGTGCCTGGTCGCCGTTGGGAGCTGGCTATGGCTACACCTTC.

There are a few counts of this clonotype. The rearrangement links TRBV6-1 to TRBJ2-5; 12 nucleotides agree with TRBD2. TRBJ2-7 explains the end of the DNA better; the J call may be wrong. The CDR3 spans 17 residues. Germline CDR1 MNHNS, CDR2 SASEGT. DNA of the CDR3: TGTGCCAGCAGGCCCCGACTAGCGGGGGCCAATTACCACGAGCAGTACTTC. The encoded protein is CASRPRLAGANYHEQYF.

To note about this clonotype: Compared with germline, one end of the junction differs, possibly owing to a read error. This chain links TRBV9 with TRBJ2-1, with TRBD2 matching 11 bases. Per the germline V gene, CDR1 is SGDLS and CDR2 is YYNGEE. This CDR3 is 17 amino acids long. The CDR3 DNA is TGTGCCAGCAGCAAATCGACTAGCGGGACTCATAGTGATGAGCAGCTCTTC. This translates into CASSKSTSGTHSDEQLF.

This clonotype was detected a few times. The chain recombines TRBV20-1 with TRBJ2-7; 9 bases match TRBD2. Trimming at V came to 1 base and at J to 3 bases, leaving 7 bases not matched to a gene. CDR3 length: 15 amino acids. Germline V gene lookup returns CDR1 DFQATT and CDR2 SNEGSKA (reference sequence). Here the CDR3 reads CSARGLAGDYYEQYF. CDR3 bases: TGCAGTGCTAGAGGATTAGCGGGGGACTACTACGAGCAGTACTTC.

The V gene is TRBV20-1, the J gene TRBJ2-5; D remains ambiguous. V lost 4 bases to trimming and J lost 5 bases, with 14 bases between them. CDR1 and CDR2 from the germline V gene are DFQATT and SNEGSKA (reference sequence). The CDR3 loop spans 13 amino acids. The CDR3 DNA reads as TGCAGTGCTACGTTCGCAGGCACTGAGACCCAGTACTTC. This gives the protein CSATFAGTETQYF.

Details on this clonotype: This may arise from a read error, as a much more abundant clone is one base away. The V and J genes are TRBV4-3 and TRBJ2-3; 9 bases agree with TRBD2. The length of the CDR3 is 17 residues. The germline gives CDR1 LGHNA, CDR2 YSLEER. Here the CDR3 DNA reads TGCGCCAGCAGCCAAGGGACTAGCGTGACGAGCACAGATGCGCAGTATTTT. This encodes CASSQGTSVTSTDAQYF.

The V call is TRBV18, the J call TRBJ2-1; weak D call: TRBD1 (6 bases). V was cut by 0 bases and J by 3 bases, with 6 bases left in between. CDR1 and CDR2 (germline): KGHSH, LQKENI. This CDR3 is built from 14 residues. DNA for the CDR3: TGTGCCAGCTCACCACCGGGACACTACAATGAGCAGTTCTTC. It translates to CASSPPGHYNEQFF.

As concerns this clonotype: This clone may be a read error of a much larger clone one base away. This rearrangement joins TRBV6-6 to TRBJ2-3; 8 bases are shared with TRBD1. The CDR3 spans 15 residues. CDR1 is MNHNY, CDR2 SVGAGI, per germline (reference sequence). This chain's CDR3 is CASSYSAGGTDAQYF. As DNA, the CDR3 is TGTGCCAGCAGTTACTCGGCAGGGGGCACAGATGCGCAGTATTTT.

The chain combines TRBV3-1 with TRBJ1-1, with a weak D call TRBD1 (5 bases). Germline CDR1 LGHDT, CDR2 YNNKEL (reference sequence). The germline V and J ends were trimmed by 1 base and 5 bases, with 14 bases remaining between them. The CDR3 is made up of 15 amino acids. The DNA of the CDR3 is TGTGCCAGCAGCCAAGTTCAAGGGGTAGGAACTGAAGCTTTCTTT. Translation gives CASSQVQGVGTEAFF.

The chain carries TRBV7-8 and TRBJ2-1; D may be TRBD1 (5 bases). Trimming stripped 5 bases from V and 10 bases from J, with 15 bases between. Looked up from germline, CDR1 is SGHVS and CDR2 is FQNEAQ. The CDR3 extends over 13 amino acids. CDR3 residues: CASSAAGIREQFF. The CDR3 nucleotides read TGTGCCAGCAGCGCAGCAGGGATACGAGAGCAGTTCTTC.

On this clonotype: At one end the junction does not follow the germline gene, possibly because of a read error. CDR3 bases: TGTGCCAGGAGCTTATTACGACTAACCGAGCAGTACTTC. Protein product: CARSLLRLTEQYF. The J gene is TRBJ2-5, the V gene TRBV7-2; TRBD2 is a possible D gene (5 bases). The end of the DNA aligns better with TRBJ2-7, so the J call may be wrong. The CDR3 consists of 13 residues. The V gene's germline CDR1 is SGHTA and CDR2 FQGNSA.

This clonotype was recorded a few times. The V call is TRBV28, the J call TRBJ2-2, with 12 bases aligning to TRBD2. Germline V CDR1 and CDR2: MDHEN, SYDVKM. V dropped 4 bases and J dropped 6; count of bases not matched to a gene: 9. The CDR3 extends over 17 amino acids. This CDR3 is CASSSHLAGGFAGELFF. CDR3 in DNA: TGTGCCAGCAGTTCCCACCTAGCGGGGGGGTTTGCCGGGGAGCTGTTTTTT.

V is TRBV7-6 and J is TRBJ1-6; D gene ambiguous. Germline values: CDR1 SGHVS, CDR2 FNYEAQ. The V end was cut by 1 base, the J end by 8 bases, with 21 bases between. The CDR3 contains 18 residues. CDR3 amino acids: CASSLVGRGRIMDSPLHF. CDR3 sequence (DNA): TGTGCCAGCAGCTTAGTTGGCCGCGGGAGGATAATGGATTCACCCCTCCACTTT.

This chain uses TRBV10-3 with TRBJ2-3; D is uncertain. The CDR3 consists of 14 residues. V lost 7 bases to trimming and J lost 2 bases, with 13 bases between them. Germline CDR1 ENHRY, CDR2 SYGVKD. The DNA of the CDR3 is TGTGCCATCACCGCAGGCTACTCCACAGATACGCAGTATTTT. As protein: CAITAGYSTDTQYF.

This clonotype appeared many times. The chain is built from TRBV12-3 or TRBV12-4 and TRBJ2-1, with 11 bases that match TRBD2. Losses at the gene ends were 8 bases for V and 7 bases for J; bases not matched to a gene: 13. CDR3 length: 16 amino acids. CDR3 protein: CASRPTGLAETNEQFF. DNA of the CDR3: TGTGCCAGCCGTCCGACGGGACTAGCGGAAACTAATGAGCAGTTCTTC.

This clonotype showed up just a few times. The gene calls are TRBV5-1 and TRBJ2-1; D possibly corresponds to TRBD1 (5 bases). V shed 4 bases and J shed 7 bases, with 15 bases lying between them. The germline V gene encodes CDR1 SGHRS and CDR2 YFSETQ. The CDR3 loop spans 14 amino acids. As DNA, the CDR3 is TGCGCCAGCAGCCCGCAGGGATTAGGGAATGAGCAGTTCTTC. Translating gives CASSPQGLGNEQFF. Full variable domain (remainder filled in from reference TRBV5-1 and TRBJ2-1): KAGVTQTPRYLIKTRGQQVTLSCSPISGHRSVSWYQQTPGQGLQFLFEYFSETQRNKGNFPGRFSGRQFSNSRSEMNVSTLELGDSALYLCASSPQGLGNEQFFGPGTRLTVL.

For this clonotype: This clone may be a read error of a much larger clone one base away. This rearrangement joins TRBV9 to TRBJ1-5; no clear D. CDR1 is SGDLS, CDR2 YYNGEE, per germline. The CDR3 runs 13 residues. V lost 7 bases and J lost 0, with 8 bases in between. As DNA, the CDR3 is TGTGCCAGCCTCCAGGCTAGCAATCAGCCCCAGCATTTT. Translation: CASLQASNQPQHF.

Turning to this clonotype: One end of the junction does not line up with germline, which may come from a read error. V gene TRBV29-1 combines with J gene TRBJ2-1; possibly TRBD1 for D (5 bases). The CDR3 consists of 14 residues. In germline, CDR1 is SQVTM, CDR2 ANQGSEA. The CDR3 sequence is CSVAVVTAYNKQFF. CDR3 coding DNA: TGCAGCGTTGCGGTTGTGACAGCCTACAATAAGCAGTTCTTC.

The sample holds a few counts of this clonotype. V usage is TRBV12-5 and J usage is TRBJ2-5, with TRBD1 as a possible D gene (5 bases). The CDR3 contains 11 residues. V was cut by 6 bases and J by 11 bases, with 13 bases left in between. The germline V gene has CDR1 LGHNT and CDR2 FRNRAP. The DNA of the CDR3 is TGTGCTAGTGGACAGGCCGGCAAGCAGTACTTC. Protein: CASGQAGKQYF.

This chain connects TRBV20-1 to TRBJ1-2, with D perhaps TRBD1 (5 bases). CDR1 DFQATT and CDR2 SNEGSKA come from the germline V gene (reference sequence). Trimming removed 6 bases at V and 4 bases at J, with 18 bases between. This CDR3 is built from 14 residues. Here the CDR3 DNA reads TGCAGTGCCCCGGTCCGGGACGGACGCTATGGCTACACCTTC. This sequence encodes CSAPVRDGRYGYTF.

J is TRBJ1-2 and V is TRBV6-1, with TRBD1 identical over 8 bases. This CDR3 contains 14 residues. Germline V gene lookup returns CDR1 MNHNS and CDR2 SASEGT. Losses at the gene ends were 3 bases for V and 4 bases for J; bases not matched to a gene: 4. In DNA, the CDR3 is TGTGCCAGCAGTGAGGACAGGGCGGGCTATGGCTACACCTTC. Translated: CASSEDRAGYGYTF.